The source of this TCR beta chain is a study of regulatory T cells in long-lasting Graves disease. Looked up from germline, CDR1 is SQVTM and CDR2 is ANQGSEA. Trimming removed 6 bases from V and 4 bases from J, with 12 bases in between. The CDR3 is 12 amino acids. Researchers made TCR beta libraries by using iRepertoire HTBI primers and running Arm-PCR on CDR3 regions. A single record per CDR3 protein comes from TCRdb applying MiXCR to the multiplex PCR reads. The sample lists 450,000 to 600,000 distinct CDR3 sequences, roughly 14% occurring once. This clonotype was detected many times. As to time point: newly diagnosed GD, antithyroid drugs for less than 3 months. Making the TCR library involved RNA that had been extracted from PBMCs. The same sample was also used in a study of T cells in Graves' hyperthyroidism and ophthalmopathy.

The chain links TRBV29-1 to TRBJ1-1; D may be TRBD1 (6 bases). The specimen comprised peripheral blood mononuclear cells (PBMCs), sampled at new diagnosis, from a patient treated with antithyroid drugs. This receptor was identified in a young man with Graves disease. The CDR3 sequence: CSVLQGITEAFF. The DNA of the CDR3 is TGCAGCGTCCTGCAGGGGATCACTGAAGCTTTCTTT.